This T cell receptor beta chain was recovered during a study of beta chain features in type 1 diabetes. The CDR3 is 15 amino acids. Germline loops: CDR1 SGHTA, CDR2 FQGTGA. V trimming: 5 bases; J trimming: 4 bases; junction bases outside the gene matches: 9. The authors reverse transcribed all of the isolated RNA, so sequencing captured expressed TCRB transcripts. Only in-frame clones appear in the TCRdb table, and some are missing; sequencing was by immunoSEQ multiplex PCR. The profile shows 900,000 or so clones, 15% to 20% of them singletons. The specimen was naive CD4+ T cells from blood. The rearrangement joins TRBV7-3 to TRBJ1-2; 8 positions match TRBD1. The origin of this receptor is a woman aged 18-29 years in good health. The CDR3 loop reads CASSPLDRVSYGYTF. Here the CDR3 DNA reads TGTGCCAGCAGCCCTTTGGACAGGGTTAGCTATGGCTACACCTTC.